The clone carrying this TCR beta chain was detected only once. The CDR3 is 14 amino acids. Germline V gene lookup returns CDR1 SEHNR and CDR2 FQNEAQ (reference sequence). V lost 5 bases, J lost 5 bases, and 6 bases stayed unmatched. The sample originates from a study of blood T cell repertoires in COVID-19. Data came from immunoSEQ multiplex PCR; TCRdb stores just in-frame clones and leaves some out. The table lists 35,000 to 50,000 clones, roughly 84% of them singletons. The rearrangement links TRBV7-9 to TRBJ2-3; TRBD1 agrees at 8 bases. Source material: peripheral blood. The receptor was derived from a human donor in a cohort sampled during active COVID-19. Here the CDR3 reads CASSPGGQGDTQYF. The CDR3 DNA sequence: TGTGCCAGCAGCCCCGGAGGACAGGGAGATACGCAGTATTTT.